This TCR beta chain derives from a study of T cell clonality in common variable immunodeficiency. Profiling relied on immunoSEQ multiplex PCR, and the TCRdb table lists in-frame clones only, not all of them. The profile covers about 52,000 clones, none occurring a single time. Study-wide findings and caveats: In common variable immunodeficiency, TCR beta chains reportedly carried fewer deletions and N-nucleotide insertions.

This clone has more than one count but fewer than ten. Its antigen is as yet unknown. The source material was peripheral blood mononuclear cells. The sequence was collected from a person aged 18 to 75 in good health.

CDR3 DNA, as far as it was read: TGTGCCAGCAGCTCGACAGAAAAGACTGAA. Residues: CASSSTEKTE. The full CDR3 protein reads CASSSTEKTEAFF. This sequence joins TRBV7-3 and TRBJ1-1; D possibly corresponds to TRBD1 (5 bases). The read falls 3 residues short of the CDR3 end, and the missing part is taken from the germline J gene. Trimming took off 4 bases at V and 5 bases at J, with 11 bases between the two ends. The CDR3 contains 13 residues. Germline V gives CDR1 SGHTA, CDR2 FQGTGA.